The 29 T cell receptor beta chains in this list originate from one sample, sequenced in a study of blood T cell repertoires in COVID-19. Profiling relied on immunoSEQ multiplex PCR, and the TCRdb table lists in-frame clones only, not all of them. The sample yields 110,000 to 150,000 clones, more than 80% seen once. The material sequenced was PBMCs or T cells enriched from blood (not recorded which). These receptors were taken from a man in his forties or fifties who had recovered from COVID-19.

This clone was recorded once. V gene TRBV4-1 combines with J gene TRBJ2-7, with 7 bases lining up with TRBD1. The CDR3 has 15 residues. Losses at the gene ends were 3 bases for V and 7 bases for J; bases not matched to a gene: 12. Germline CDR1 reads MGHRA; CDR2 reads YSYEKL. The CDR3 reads CASSHYDREPDEQYF. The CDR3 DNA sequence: TGCGCCAGCAGCCATTATGACAGGGAACCGGATGAGCAGTACTTC.

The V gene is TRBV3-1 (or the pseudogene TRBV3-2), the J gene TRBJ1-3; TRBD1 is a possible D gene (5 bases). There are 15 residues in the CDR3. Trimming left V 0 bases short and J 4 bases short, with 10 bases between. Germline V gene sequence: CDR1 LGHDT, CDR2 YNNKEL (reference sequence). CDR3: CASSQDQGAGNTIYF. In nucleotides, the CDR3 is TGTGCCAGCAGCCAAGATCAAGGGGCGGGAAACACCATATATTTT.

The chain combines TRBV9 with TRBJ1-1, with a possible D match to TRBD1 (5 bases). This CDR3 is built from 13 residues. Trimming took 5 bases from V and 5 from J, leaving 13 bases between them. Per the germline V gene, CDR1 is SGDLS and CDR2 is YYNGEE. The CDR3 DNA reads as TGTGCCAGCAGTCCCAGGGAGGAGACTGAAGCTTTCTTT. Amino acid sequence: CASSPREETEAFF.

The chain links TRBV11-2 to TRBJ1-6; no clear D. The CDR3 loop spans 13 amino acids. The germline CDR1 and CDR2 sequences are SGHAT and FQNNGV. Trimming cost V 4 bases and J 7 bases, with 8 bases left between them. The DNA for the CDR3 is TGTGCCAGCAGCTGGGGAGGGAATTCACCCCTCCACTTT. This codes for CASSWGGNSPLHF.

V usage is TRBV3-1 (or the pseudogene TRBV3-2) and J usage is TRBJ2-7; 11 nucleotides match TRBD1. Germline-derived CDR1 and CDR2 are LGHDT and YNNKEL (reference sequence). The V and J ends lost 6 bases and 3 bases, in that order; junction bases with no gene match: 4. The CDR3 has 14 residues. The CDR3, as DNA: TGTGCCAGCAGTCCCGGGACAGGGGGCTACGAGCAGTACTTC. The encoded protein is CASSPGTGGYEQYF.

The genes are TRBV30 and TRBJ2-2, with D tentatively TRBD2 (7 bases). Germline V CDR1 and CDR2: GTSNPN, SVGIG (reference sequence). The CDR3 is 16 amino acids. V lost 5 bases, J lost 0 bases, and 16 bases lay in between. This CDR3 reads CAWDEGGSPNTGELFF. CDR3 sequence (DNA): TGTGCCTGGGACGAGGGGGGGAGCCCGAACACCGGGGAGCTGTTTTTT. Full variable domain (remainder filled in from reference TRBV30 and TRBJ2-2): SQTIHQWPATLVQPVGSPLSLECTVEGTSNPNLYWYRQAAGRGLQLLFYSVGIGQISSEVPQNLSASRPQDRQFILSSKKLLLSDSGFYLCAWDEGGSPNTGELFFGEGSRLTVL.

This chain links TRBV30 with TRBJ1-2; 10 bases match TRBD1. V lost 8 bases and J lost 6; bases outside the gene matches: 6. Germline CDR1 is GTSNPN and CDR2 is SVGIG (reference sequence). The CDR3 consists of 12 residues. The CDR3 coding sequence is TGTGCCCGCTCCGGGACAGGGGATGGCTACACCTTC. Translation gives CARSGTGDGYTF. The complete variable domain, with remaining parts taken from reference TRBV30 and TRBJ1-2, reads SQTIHQWPATLVQPVGSPLSLECTVEGTSNPNLYWYRQAAGRGLQLLFYSVGIGQISSEVPQNLSASRPQDRQFILSSKKLLLSDSGFYLCARSGTGDGYTFGSGTRLTVV.

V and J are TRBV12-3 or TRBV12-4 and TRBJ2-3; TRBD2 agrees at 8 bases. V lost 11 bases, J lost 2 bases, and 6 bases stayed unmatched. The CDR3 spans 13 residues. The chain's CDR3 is CACIAGLTDTQYF. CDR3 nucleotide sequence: TGTGCCTGTATAGCGGGGCTCACAGATACGCAGTATTTT.

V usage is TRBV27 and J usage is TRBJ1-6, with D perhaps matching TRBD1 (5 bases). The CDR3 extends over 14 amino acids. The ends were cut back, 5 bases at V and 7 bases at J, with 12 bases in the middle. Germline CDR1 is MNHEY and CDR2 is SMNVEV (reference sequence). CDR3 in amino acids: CASSSPGRNSPLHF. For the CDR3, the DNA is TGTGCCAGCAGTAGTCCAGGGAGGAATTCACCCCTCCACTTT.

The CDR3 DNA is TGTGCCAGCAGTTATGAGGGTTTGGGCTACACCTTC. It codes for CASSYEGLGYTF. This sequence joins TRBV6-6 and TRBJ1-2; no firm D call. V lost 3 bases to trimming and J lost 8 bases, with 10 bases between them. There are 12 residues in the CDR3. Germline CDR1 reads MNHNY; CDR2 reads SVGAGI (reference sequence).

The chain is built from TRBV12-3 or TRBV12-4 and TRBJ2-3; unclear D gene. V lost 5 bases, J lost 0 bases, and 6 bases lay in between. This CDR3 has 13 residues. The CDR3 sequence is CASSPQSTDTQYF. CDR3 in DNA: TGTGCCAGCAGTCCCCAAAGCACAGATACGCAGTATTTT.

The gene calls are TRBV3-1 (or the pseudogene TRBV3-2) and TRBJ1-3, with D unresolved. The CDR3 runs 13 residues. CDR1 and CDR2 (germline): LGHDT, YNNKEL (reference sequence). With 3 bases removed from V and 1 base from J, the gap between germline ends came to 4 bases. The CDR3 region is CASSQRSGNTIYF. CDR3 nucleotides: TGTGCCAGCAGCCAGCGGTCTGGAAACACCATATATTTT.

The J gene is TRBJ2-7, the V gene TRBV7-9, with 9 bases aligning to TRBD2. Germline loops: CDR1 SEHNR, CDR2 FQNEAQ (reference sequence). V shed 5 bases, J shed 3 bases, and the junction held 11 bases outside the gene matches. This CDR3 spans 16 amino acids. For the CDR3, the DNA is TGTGCCAGCAGCATATACCTTAGCGGGAGCGACTACGAGCAGTACTTC. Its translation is CASSIYLSGSDYEQYF. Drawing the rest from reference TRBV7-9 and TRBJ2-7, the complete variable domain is DTGVSQNPRHKITKRGQNVTFRCDPISEHNRLYWYRQTLGQGPEFLTYFQNEAQLEKSRLLSDRFSAERPKGSFSTLEIQRTEQGDSAMYLCASSIYLSGSDYEQYFGPGTRLTVT.

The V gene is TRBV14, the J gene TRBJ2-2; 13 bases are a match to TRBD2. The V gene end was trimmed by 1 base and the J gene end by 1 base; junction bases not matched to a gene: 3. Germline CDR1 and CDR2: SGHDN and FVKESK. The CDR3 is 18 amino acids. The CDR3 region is CASSQAGLAGWNTGELFF. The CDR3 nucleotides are TGTGCCAGCAGCCAAGCGGGACTAGCGGGGTGGAACACCGGGGAGCTGTTTTTT. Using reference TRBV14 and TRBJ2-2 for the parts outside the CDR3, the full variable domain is EAGVTQFPSHSVIEKGQTVTLRCDPISGHDNLYWYRRVMGKEIKFLLHFVKESKQDESGMPNNRFLAERTGGTYSTLKVQPAELEDSGVYFCASSQAGLAGWNTGELFFGEGSRLTVL.

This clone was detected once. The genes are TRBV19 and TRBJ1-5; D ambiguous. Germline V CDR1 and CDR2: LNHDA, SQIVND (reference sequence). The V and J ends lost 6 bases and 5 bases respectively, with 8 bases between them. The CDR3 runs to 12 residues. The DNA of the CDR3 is TGTGCCAGTAGCTTTATAGATCAGCCCCAGCATTTT. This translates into CASSFIDQPQHF.

CDR3 bases: TGTGCCAGCAGGCCCGTGGGGAGGGCCCTCGCGCCCCCAGATACGCAGTATTTT. This sequence encodes CASRPVGRALAPPDTQYF. This chain links TRBV21-1 with TRBJ2-3; the table's D call TRBD2 went unverified against the DNA. TRBV21-1 is a pseudogene locus. CDR3 length: 18 amino acids.

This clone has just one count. The CDR3 loop is CASSENTGDTEAFF. The CDR3 coding sequence is TGTGCCAGCTCAGAAAACACAGGCGACACTGAAGCTTTCTTT. This chain connects TRBV18 to TRBJ1-1, with a weak D call TRBD1 (5 bases). This CDR3 is 14 amino acids long. V shed 5 bases and J shed 3 bases, with 13 bases lying between them. Per germline, CDR1 KGHSH and CDR2 LQKENI.

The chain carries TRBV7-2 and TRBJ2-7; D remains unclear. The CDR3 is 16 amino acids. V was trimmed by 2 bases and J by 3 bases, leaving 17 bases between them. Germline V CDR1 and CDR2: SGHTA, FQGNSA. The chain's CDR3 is CASSLSPRLQIYEQYF. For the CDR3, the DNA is TGTGCCAGCAGCTTAAGTCCGAGACTTCAAATCTACGAGCAGTACTTC.

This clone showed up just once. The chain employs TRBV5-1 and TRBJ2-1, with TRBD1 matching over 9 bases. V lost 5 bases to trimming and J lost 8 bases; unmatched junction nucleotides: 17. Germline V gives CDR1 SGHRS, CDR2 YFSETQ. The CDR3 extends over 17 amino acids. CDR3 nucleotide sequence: TGCGCCAGCAGACGATCTTTCGGGACAGGGAGGGTAGATGAGCAGTTCTTC. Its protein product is CASRRSFGTGRVDEQFF.

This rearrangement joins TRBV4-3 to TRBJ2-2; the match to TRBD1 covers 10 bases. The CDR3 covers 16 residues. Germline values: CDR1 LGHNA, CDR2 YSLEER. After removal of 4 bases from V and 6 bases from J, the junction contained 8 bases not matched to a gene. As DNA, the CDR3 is TGCGCCAGCAGCCTCAGAGGGACAGGGGTAGCCGGGGAGCTGTTTTTT. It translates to CASSLRGTGVAGELFF.

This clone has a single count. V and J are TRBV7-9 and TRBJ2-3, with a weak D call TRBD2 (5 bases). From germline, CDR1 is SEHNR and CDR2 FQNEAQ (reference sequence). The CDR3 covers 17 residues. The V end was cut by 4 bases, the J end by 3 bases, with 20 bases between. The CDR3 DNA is TGTGCCAGCAGCTCGCTCCTTCTAGCAGCCGATACAGATACGCAGTATTTT. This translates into CASSSLLLAADTDTQYF.

The CDR3 reads CASSLVAVSYEQYF. CDR3 sequence (DNA): TGTGCCAGCAGCTTAGTGGCAGTCTCCTACGAGCAGTACTTC. This chain links TRBV7-2 with TRBJ2-7; D not resolved. Germline V gene lookup returns CDR1 SGHTA and CDR2 FQGNSA. The V end lost 1 base, the J end lost 0 bases, and 7 bases lay between the germline ends. CDR3 length equals 14 residues.

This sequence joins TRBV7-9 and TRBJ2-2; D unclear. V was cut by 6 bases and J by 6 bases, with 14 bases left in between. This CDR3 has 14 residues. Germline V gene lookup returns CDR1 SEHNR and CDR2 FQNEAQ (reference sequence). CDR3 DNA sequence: TGTGCCAGCAGACCCTTCTTCTGGCCCGGGGAGCTGTTTTTT. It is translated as CASRPFFWPGELFF.

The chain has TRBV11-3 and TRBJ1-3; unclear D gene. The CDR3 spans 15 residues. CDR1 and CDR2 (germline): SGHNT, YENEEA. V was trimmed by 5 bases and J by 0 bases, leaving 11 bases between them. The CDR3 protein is CASSKDSRSGNTIYF. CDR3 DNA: TGTGCCAGCAGCAAAGACTCACGCTCTGGAAACACCATATATTTT.

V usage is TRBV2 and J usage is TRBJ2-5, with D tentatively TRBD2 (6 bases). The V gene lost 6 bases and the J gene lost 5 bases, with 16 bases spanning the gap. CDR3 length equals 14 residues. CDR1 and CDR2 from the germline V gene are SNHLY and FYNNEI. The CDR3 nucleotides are TGTGCCAGCAGGGTGGGGTCAGGAGGGGAGACCCAGTACTTC. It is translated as CASRVGSGGETQYF.

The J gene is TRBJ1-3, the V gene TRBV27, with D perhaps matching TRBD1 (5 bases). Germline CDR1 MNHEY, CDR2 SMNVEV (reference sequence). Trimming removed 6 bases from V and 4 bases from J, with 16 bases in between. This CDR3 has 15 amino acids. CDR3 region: CASSPMGGEGNTIYF. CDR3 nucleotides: TGTGCCAGCAGCCCCATGGGGGGGGAAGGAAACACCATATATTTT.

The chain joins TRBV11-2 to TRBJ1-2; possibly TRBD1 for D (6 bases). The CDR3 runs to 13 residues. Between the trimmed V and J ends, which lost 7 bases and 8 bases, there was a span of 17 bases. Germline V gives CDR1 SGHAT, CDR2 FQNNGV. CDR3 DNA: TGTGCCAGCATCGGACAGACCATGGGGGGCTACACCTTC. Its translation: CASIGQTMGGYTF.

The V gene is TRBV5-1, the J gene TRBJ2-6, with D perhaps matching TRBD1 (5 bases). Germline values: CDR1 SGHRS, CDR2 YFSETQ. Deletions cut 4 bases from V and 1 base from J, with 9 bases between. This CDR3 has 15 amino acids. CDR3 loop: CASSDSVSGANVLTF. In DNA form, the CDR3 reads TGCGCCAGCAGCGACAGCGTTTCTGGGGCCAACGTCCTGACTTTC.

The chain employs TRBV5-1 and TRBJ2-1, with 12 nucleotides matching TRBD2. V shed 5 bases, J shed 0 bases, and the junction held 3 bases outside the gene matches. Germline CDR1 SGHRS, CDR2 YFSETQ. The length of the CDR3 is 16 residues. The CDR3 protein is CASRSTSGSSYNEQFF. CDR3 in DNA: TGCGCCAGCAGATCGACTAGCGGGAGCTCCTACAATGAGCAGTTCTTC.